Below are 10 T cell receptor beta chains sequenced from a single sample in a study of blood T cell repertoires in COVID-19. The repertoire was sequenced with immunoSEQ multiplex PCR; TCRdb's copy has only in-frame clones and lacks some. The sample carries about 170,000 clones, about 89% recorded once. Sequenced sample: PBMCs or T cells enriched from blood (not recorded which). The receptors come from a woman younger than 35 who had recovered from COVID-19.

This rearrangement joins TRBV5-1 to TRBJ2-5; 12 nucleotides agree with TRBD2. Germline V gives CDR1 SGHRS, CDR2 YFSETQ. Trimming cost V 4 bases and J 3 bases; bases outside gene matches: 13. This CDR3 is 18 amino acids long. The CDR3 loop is CASSPRTSGTIRKETQYF. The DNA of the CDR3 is TGCGCCAGCAGCCCTCGGACTAGCGGGACTATTAGAAAAGAGACCCAGTACTTC. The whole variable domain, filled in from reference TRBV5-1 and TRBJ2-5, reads KAGVTQTPRYLIKTRGQQVTLSCSPISGHRSVSWYQQTPGQGLQFLFEYFSETQRNKGNFPGRFSGRQFSNSRSEMNVSTLELGDSALYLCASSPRTSGTIRKETQYFGPGTRLLVL.

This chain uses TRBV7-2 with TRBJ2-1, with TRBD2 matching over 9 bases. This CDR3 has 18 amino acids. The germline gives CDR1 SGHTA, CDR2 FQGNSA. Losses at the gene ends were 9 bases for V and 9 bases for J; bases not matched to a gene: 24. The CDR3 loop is CASPMWLAGPLLSFEQFF. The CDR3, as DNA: TGTGCCAGTCCCATGTGGCTAGCGGGGCCCTTGTTGTCTTTTGAGCAGTTCTTC.

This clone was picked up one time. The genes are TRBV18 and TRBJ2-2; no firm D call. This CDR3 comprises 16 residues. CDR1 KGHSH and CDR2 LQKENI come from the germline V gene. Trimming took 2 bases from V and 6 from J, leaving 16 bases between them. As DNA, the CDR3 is TGTGCCAGCTCACCATTTGCGACTGACTTTCCCGGGGAGCTGTTTTTT. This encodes CASSPFATDFPGELFF.

The CDR3 region is CASSRTSYEQYF. The CDR3 DNA reads TGTGCCAGCAGTCGGACATCCTACGAGCAGTACTTC. The gene calls are TRBV2 and TRBJ2-7; tentatively, D is TRBD1 (5 bases). Trimming pared 5 bases from V and 1 base from J, leaving 6 bases between. The length of the CDR3 is 12 residues. Germline V gives CDR1 SNHLY, CDR2 FYNNEI.

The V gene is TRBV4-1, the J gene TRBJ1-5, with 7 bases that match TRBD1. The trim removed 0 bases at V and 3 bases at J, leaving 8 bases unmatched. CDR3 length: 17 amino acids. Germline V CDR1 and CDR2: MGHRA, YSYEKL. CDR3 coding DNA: TGCGCCAGCAGCCAAGAACCCTCAGGGGGGAACAATCAGCCCCAGCATTTT. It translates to CASSQEPSGGNNQPQHF.

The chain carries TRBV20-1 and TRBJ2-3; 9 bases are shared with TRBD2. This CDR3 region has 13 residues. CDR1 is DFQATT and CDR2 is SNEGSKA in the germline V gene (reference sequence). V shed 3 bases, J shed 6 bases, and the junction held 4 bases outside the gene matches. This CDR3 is CSASTAGGDTQYF. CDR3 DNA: TGCAGTGCTAGTACAGCGGGAGGCGATACGCAGTATTTT.

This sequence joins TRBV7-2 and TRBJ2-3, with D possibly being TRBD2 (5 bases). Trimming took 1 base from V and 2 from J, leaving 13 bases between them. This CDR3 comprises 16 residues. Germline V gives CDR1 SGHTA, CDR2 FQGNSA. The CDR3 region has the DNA TGTGCCAGCAGCTTAGGAGTGGCTCGGGACACAGATACGCAGTATTTT. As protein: CASSLGVARDTDTQYF.

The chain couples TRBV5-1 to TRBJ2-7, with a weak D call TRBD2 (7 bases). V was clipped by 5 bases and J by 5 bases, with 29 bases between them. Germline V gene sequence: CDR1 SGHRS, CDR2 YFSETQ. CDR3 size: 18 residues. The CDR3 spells CASRPNPGRGEAGDEQYF. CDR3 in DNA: TGCGCCAGCAGGCCTAACCCTGGGAGGGGGGAGGCCGGGGACGAGCAGTACTTC.

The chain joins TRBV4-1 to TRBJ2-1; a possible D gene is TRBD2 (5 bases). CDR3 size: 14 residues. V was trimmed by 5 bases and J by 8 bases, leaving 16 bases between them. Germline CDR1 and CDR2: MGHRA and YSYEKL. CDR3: CASSGRTGEDEQFF. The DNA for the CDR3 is TGCGCCAGCAGCGGACGGACTGGAGAGGATGAGCAGTTCTTC.

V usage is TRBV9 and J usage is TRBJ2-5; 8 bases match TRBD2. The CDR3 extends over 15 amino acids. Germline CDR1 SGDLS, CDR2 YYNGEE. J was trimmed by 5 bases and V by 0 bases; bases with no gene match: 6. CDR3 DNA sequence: TGTGCCAGCAGCGTAGACGGACTAGCCAAGGAGACCCAGTACTTC. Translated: CASSVDGLAKETQYF. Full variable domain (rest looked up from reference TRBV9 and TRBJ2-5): DSGVTQTPKHLITATGQRVTLRCSPRSGDLSVYWYQQSLDQGLQFLIQYYNGEERAKGNILERFSAQQFPDLHSELNLSSLELGDSALYFCASSVDGLAKETQYFGPGTRLLVL.